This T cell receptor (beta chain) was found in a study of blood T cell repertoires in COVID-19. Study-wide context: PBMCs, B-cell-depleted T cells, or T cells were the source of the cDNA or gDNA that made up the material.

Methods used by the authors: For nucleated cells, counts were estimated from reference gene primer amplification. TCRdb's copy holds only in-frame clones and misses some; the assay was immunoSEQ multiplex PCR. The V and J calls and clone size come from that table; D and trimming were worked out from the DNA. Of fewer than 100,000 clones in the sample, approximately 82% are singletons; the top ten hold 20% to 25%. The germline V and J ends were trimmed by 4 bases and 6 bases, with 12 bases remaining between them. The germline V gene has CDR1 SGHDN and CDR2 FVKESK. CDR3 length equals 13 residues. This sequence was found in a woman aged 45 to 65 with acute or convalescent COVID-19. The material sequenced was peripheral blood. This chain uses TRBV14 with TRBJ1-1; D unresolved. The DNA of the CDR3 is TGTGCCAGCAGCCCGGCGGGAGGGCCTGAAGCTTTCTTT. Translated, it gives CASSPAGGPEAFF.